This T cell receptor (beta chain) was captured by sequencing in a study of beta chain features in type 1 diabetes. Whole-study context: Examination covered 100 million to 140 million sorted cells spanning all samples. Findings of the study overall: A moderate, significant TCRB CDR3 shortening appeared in type 1 diabetes across four CD4+ subsets. Shorter templates might be favored by PCR, and equally so in patients and in controls. Type 1 diabetes patients had fewer VDJ junction insertions and more deletions.

The CDR3 consists of 15 residues. CDR1 and CDR2 (germline): SGHTA, FQGTGA. Trimming removed 5 bases from V and 5 bases from J; junction bases left unmatched: 7. cDNA synthesis used the whole RNA isolate, giving expressed TCRB sequences. This table comes from immunoSEQ multiplex PCR, and its TCRdb copy is limited to in-frame clones, with some not included. Seen here are roughly 260,000 clones, approximately 11% observed once, and the top ten hold about 0.018%. As regards this clone: Its cognate antigen is unknown.

The TCR originated in a man aged 25-40 years with type 1 diabetes. Sequencing used naive CD4+ T cells from blood. The rearrangement uses TRBV7-3 and TRBJ2-3; TRBD2 matches at 10 bases. The CDR3: CASSRTSGAVDTQYF. CDR3 coding DNA: TGTGCCAGCAGCCGGACTAGCGGTGCGGTAGATACGCAGTATTTT.